The rows below give T cell receptor beta chains drawn from one sample of a study of HIV-infected patients and healthy controls. MiXCR was run by TCRdb on the 5' RACE reads, yielding one entry per CDR3 protein. The repertoire holds 17,000 or so distinct CDR3 sequences, with approximately 5.8% as singletons. Material for sequencing was blood. Source of these receptors: an adult in good health. The CDR3 runs from the conserved cysteine through the conserved F or W. A D gene is named only where the DNA matches it firmly. Clone size appears in some rows only: once, few, many, or a class for an expanded clone.

j_call v_call d_call clone_size cdr3_length cdr3_nt cdr3_aa
TRBJ2-1 TRBV9 . medium-sized 14 TGTGCCAGCAGCGTAGTAGACAGTAACAATGAGCAGTTCTTC CASSVVDSNNEQFF
TRBJ1-2 TRBV20-1 TRBD1 many 15 TGCAGTGCTAGGTGGGACAGATCAGCTAACTATGGCTACACCTTC CSARWDRSANYGYTF
TRBJ1-2 TRBV19 . many 14 TGTGCCAGTACACGGGCGGTTTCCAACTATGGCTACACCTTC CASTRAVSNYGYTF
TRBJ1-5 TRBV30 TRBD1 many 18 TGTGCCTGGAGCGGGTGGACAGGGGGCATGGCTGACAATCAGCCCCAGCATTTT CAWSGWTGGMADNQPQHF
TRBJ1-6 TRBV19 TRBD1 many 16 TGTGCCAGTACCTCGGGACAGGACTCCTATAATTCACCCCTCCACTTT CASTSGQDSYNSPLHF
TRBJ2-1 TRBV7-2 TRBD1 medium-sized 15 TGTGCCAGCAGCTCCGGGACAGGGAGCAGGGGTGAGCAGTTCTTC CASSSGTGSRGEQFF
TRBJ2-3 TRBV28 TRBD2 many 16 TGTGCCAGCAGTTTAAAAGCGGGGGGTCGCACAGATACGCAGTATTTT CASSLKAGGRTDTQYF
TRBJ2-1 TRBV2 . once 16 TGTGCCAGCAGTGAATGGGTCGGAACGGACTACAATGAGCAGTTCTTC CASSEWVGTDYNEQFF
TRBJ1-1 TRBV6-5 TRBD1 many 16 TGTGCCAGCAGTAGGGGACAGGGGGCCTTGGGCACTGAAGCTTTCTTT CASSRGQGALGTEAFF
TRBJ2-7 TRBV19 . many 13 TGTGCCAGTAGTAGTCAACCTCCCTACGAGCAGTACTTC CASSSQPPYEQYF
TRBJ2-1 TRBV20-1 . many 14 TGCAGTGCTAGAGATTCACGTGACTACAATGAGCAGTTCTTC CSARDSRDYNEQFF
TRBJ2-3 TRBV7-3 . medium-sized 13 TGTGCCAGCAGCCTAGCTAGCACAGATACGCAGTATTTT CASSLASTDTQYF
TRBJ2-3 TRBV18 . many 15 TGTGCCAGCTCACCATGGATCCGAAGCACAGATACGCAGTATTTT CASSPWIRSTDTQYF
TRBJ2-3 TRBV11-2 TRBD2 many 15 TGTGCCAGCAGCTTAGGGGTCGGGGGGGCAGATACGCAGTATTTT CASSLGVGGADTQYF
TRBJ2-3 TRBV7-3 TRBD2 many 19 TGTGCCAGCAGCTCGGGTCGGATTACGGGGGGAATTGGCACAGATACGCAGTATTTT CASSSGRITGGIGTDTQYF
TRBJ2-3 TRBV11-2 . . 13 TGTGCCAGCAGCTTAGATATAGCAGATACGCAGTATTTT CASSLDIADTQYF
TRBJ2-3 TRBV20-1 TRBD2 many 16 TGCAGTGCTAGAGACCTGGGACTAGCGGGTATAGATACGCAGTATTTT CSARDLGLAGIDTQYF
TRBJ2-5 TRBV7-8 . many 12 TGTGCCAGCAGCCGAAGGGTAGAGACCCAGTACTTC CASSRRVETQYF
TRBJ1-1 TRBV10-3 TRBD1 medium-sized 19 TGTGCCATCTGGGGACCTCCAAAAAGTGCCGGGACAGGGAACACTGAAGCTTTCTTT CAIWGPPKSAGTGNTEAFF
TRBJ2-1 TRBV11-2 . many 14 TGTGCCAGCAGCTTAGAGACTCAGTACAATGAGCAGTTCTTC CASSLETQYNEQFF